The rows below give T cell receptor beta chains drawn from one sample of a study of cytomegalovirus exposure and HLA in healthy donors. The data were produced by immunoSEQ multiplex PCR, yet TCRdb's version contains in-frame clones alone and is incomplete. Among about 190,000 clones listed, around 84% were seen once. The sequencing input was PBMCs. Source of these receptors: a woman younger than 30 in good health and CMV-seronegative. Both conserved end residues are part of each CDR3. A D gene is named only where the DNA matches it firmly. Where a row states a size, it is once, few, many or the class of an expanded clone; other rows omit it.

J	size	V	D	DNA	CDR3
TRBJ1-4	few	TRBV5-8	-	TGTGCCAGCAGCCCCACGGGGGAACTGTTTTTT	CASSPTGELFF
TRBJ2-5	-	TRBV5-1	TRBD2	TGCGCCAGCAGCTTGGGGGTAGCGGGATTGCCTCAAGAGACCCAGTACTTC	CASSLGVAGLPQETQYF
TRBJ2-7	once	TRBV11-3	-	TGTGCCAGCAGCACAAACTACGAGCAGTACTTC	CASSTNYEQYF
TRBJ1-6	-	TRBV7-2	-	TGTGCCAGCAGCTTAGGACCGGGTGAAAATTCACCCCTCCACTTT	CASSLGPGENSPLHF
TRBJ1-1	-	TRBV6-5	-	TGTGCCAGCAGTTACGCGCGGGGGAACACTGAAGCTTTCTTT	CASSYARGNTEAFF
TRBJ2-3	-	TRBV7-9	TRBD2	TGTGCCAGCAGCTTGAGGACTAGCGGGATTGGAACAGATACGCAGTATTTT	CASSLRTSGIGTDTQYF
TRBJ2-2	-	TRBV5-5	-	TGTGCCAGCAGCTTGTCTCCCGCGGACACCGGGGAGCTGTTTTTT	CASSLSPADTGELFF
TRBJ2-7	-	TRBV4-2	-	TGTGCCAGCAGCCCAAGGACGGGGAGCTCCTACGAGCAGTACTTC	CASSPRTGSSYEQYF
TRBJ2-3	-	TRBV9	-	TGTGCCAGCAGCGGTAGCGGCACCACAGATACGCAGTATTTT	CASSGSGTTDTQYF
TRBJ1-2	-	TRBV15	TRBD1	TGTGCCACCAGCAGAGCAGGGGGCCGCGGCTACACCTTC	CATSRAGGRGYTF
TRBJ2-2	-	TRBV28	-	TGTGCCAGCAGTGGGGCCACCGGGGAGCTGTTTTTT	CASSGATGELFF
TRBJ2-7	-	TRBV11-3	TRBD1	TGTGCCAGCAGCTGGGCAGGGGGCGGCGGGAAAGCCTACGAGCAGTACTTC	CASSWAGGGGKAYEQYF
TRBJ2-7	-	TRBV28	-	TGTGCCAGCATCCGCGGGTCGGCAGTCCCCTACGAGCAGTACTTC	CASIRGSAVPYEQYF
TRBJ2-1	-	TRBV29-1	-	TGCAGCGTTGAGCCCAGGGTCAATTCCTACAATGAGCAGTTCTTC	CSVEPRVNSYNEQFF
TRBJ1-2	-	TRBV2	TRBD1	TGTGCCAGCAGTCCACAGGGGGCCCCCGGCTATGGCTACACCTTC	CASSPQGAPGYGYTF
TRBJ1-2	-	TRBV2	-	TGTGCCAGCAGTGAACGGACAGAGAACTATGGCTACACCTTC	CASSERTENYGYTF
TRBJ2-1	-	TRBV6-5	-	TGTGCCAGCAGCCACTGGGATAGCGGCCAACGGGAGTTCTTC	CASSHWDSGQREFF
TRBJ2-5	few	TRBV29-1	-	TGCAGCGTCCTTAGGGGCGCTGCTGGGGAGACCCAGTACTTC	CSVLRGAAGETQYF
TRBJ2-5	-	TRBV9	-	TGTGCCAGCAGCAGTGGGAGTTGGGAGACCCAGTACTTC	CASSSGSWETQYF
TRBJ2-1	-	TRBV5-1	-	TGCGCCAGCAGCTTGGCCCCAGGGGGGAATGAGCAGTTCTTC	CASSLAPGGNEQFF
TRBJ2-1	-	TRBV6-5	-	TGTGCCAGCAGTTCCTCTAGCGTTAATGAGCAGTTCTTC	CASSSSSVNEQFF
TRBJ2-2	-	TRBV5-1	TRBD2	TGCGCCAGCAGCTTGGCGGGGGGCACCGGGGAGCTGTTTTTT	CASSLAGGTGELFF
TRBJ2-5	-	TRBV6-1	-	TGTGCCAGCAGCGAAACGGGGCTAGCGTCAGTCACAGAGACCCAGTACTTC	CASSETGLASVTETQYF
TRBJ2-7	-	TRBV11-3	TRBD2	TGTGCCAGCAGCCGCGGACTAGCCGATTCCTACGAGCAGTACTTC	CASSRGLADSYEQYF
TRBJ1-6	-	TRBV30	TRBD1	TGTGCCTGGACCGGACAGGAGCGTTCACCCCTCCACTTT	CAWTGQERSPLHF
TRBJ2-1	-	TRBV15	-	TGTGCCACCAGCAGAGATGAGGAGTACAATGAGCAGTTCTTC	CATSRDEEYNEQFF